A selection of T cell receptor beta chains follows, all from one sample in a study of lymphopenia after photon versus proton radiotherapy. TCRdb keeps only in-frame clones here, not all; method: immunoSEQ multiplex PCR. The sample has roughly 76,000 clones, 92% seen once. Source: peripheral blood, taken from a patient treated with photon-based radiotherapy. These receptors originate from a woman aged 40 to 50 with cholangiocarcinoma. The CDR3 runs from the conserved cysteine through the conserved F or W. The D gene is left open where the match is weak. Expanded clones get a size class; other rows say once, few or many, or leave the size out.

j_call v_call d_call clone_size cdr3_aa cdr3_nt
TRBJ1-1 TRBV4-3 NA NA CASSTAPQGGTEAFF TGCGCCAGCAGCACCGCCCCGCAAGGAGGCACTGAAGCTTTCTTT
TRBJ2-2 TRBV19 NA NA CASSMSVSSGELFF TGTGCCAGTAGTATGTCGGTTTCATCGGGGGAGCTGTTTTTT
TRBJ1-4 TRBV19 NA NA CASSPRGGDEKLFF TGTGCCAGTAGCCCGAGGGGGGGAGATGAAAAACTGTTTTTT
TRBJ1-1 TRBV19 NA NA CASSSGLRDTEAFF TGTGCCAGTAGTTCAGGCCTCAGGGACACTGAAGCTTTCTTT
TRBJ1-5 TRBV27 NA NA CASSLLGNSNQPQHF TGTGCCAGCAGTTTACTAGGGAATAGCAATCAGCCCCAGCATTTT
TRBJ1-1 TRBV30 NA NA CAWKQGNTEAFF TGTGCCTGGAAACAGGGGAACACTGAAGCTTTCTTT
TRBJ1-5 TRBV28 NA NA CASSPRQGNQPQHF TGTGCCAGCAGTCCCCGACAGGGCAATCAGCCCCAGCATTTT
TRBJ1-1 TRBV10-1 NA NA CASSESGSRAVEAFF TGCGCCAGCAGTGAGTCAGGGTCCAGGGCCGTTGAAGCTTTCTTT
TRBJ1-5 TRBV28 NA NA CASSLSPGPPGNQPQHF TGTGCCAGCAGTTTATCCCCGGGGCCCCCGGGCAATCAGCCCCAGCATTTT
TRBJ1-5 TRBV19 NA NA CASSLQGQPQHF TGTGCCAGTAGTCTTCAGGGACAGCCCCAGCATTTT
TRBJ2-1 TRBV28 TRBD2 NA CASSELGGVAYNEQFF TGTGCCAGCAGCGAGCTTGGGGGGGTCGCCTACAATGAGCAGTTCTTC
TRBJ1-1 TRBV30 NA NA CAWSVSTLNTEAFF TGTGCCTGGAGTGTATCGACTCTAAACACTGAAGCTTTCTTT
TRBJ2-7 TRBV19 TRBD2 NA CASSDSGRFPYEQYF TGTGCCAGTAGCGATAGCGGGAGGTTTCCCTACGAGCAGTACTTC
TRBJ2-3 TRBV5-1 NA NA CASSLVTGSTDTQYF TGCGCCAGCAGCTTGGTCACGGGGAGCACAGATACGCAGTATTTT
TRBJ2-5 TRBV4-1 NA NA CASSQDAIGTQYF TGCGCCAGCAGCCAAGATGCTATAGGGACCCAGTACTTC
TRBJ2-1 TRBV5-1 NA NA CASTDRGRDYNEQFF TGCGCCAGCACCGACCGCGGAAGGGACTACAATGAGCAGTTCTTC
TRBJ1-1 TRBV27 TRBD1 few CASRRTGGWTTAFF TGTGCCAGCAGGCGTACAGGGGGCTGGACCACAGCTTTCTTT
TRBJ1-3 TRBV10-1 NA NA CAREDRAGNTIYF TGCGCCAGGGAGGACAGAGCTGGAAACACCATATATTTT
TRBJ2-7 TRBV7-9 TRBD1 NA CASSPVGTAGNEQYF TGTGCCAGCAGCCCCGTAGGGACAGCTGGGAACGAGCAGTACTTC
TRBJ1-2 TRBV28 NA NA CASSRTNNYGYTF TGTGCCAGCAGCAGGACGAATAACTATGGCTACACCTTC
TRBJ2-6 TRBV5-4 NA NA CASRPTQGANVLTF TGTGCCAGCAGGCCGACGCAGGGGGCCAACGTCCTGACTTTC
TRBJ1-2 TRBV5-1 NA NA CASSLAGEHGYTF TGCGCCAGCAGCTTGGCCGGGGAGCATGGCTACACCTTC
TRBJ1-5 TRBV27 NA NA CASSSGGSNQPQHF TGTGCCAGCAGTTCGGGGGGCAGCAATCAGCCCCAGCATTTT
TRBJ1-1 TRBV7-9 TRBD1 NA CASSVPQGMNTEAFF TGTGCCAGCAGCGTACCACAGGGGATGAACACTGAAGCTTTCTTT
TRBJ1-5 TRBV28 TRBD1 NA CASRFRDRGWVQPQHF TGTGCCAGCAGATTCCGGGACAGGGGATGGGTTCAGCCCCAGCATTTT
TRBJ2-3 TRBV18 TRBD1 NA CASSPFQDRESTDTQYF TGTGCCAGCTCACCATTTCAGGACAGGGAGAGCACAGATACGCAGTATTTT
TRBJ1-2 TRBV9 NA NA CASSLAEGGYTF TGTGCCAGCAGCCTCGCCGAGGGGGGCTACACCTTC
TRBJ1-1 TRBV5-1 NA once CASSLDRVATTEAFF TGCGCCAGCAGCTTGGACAGGGTGGCCACCACTGAAGCTTTCTTT
TRBJ1-2 TRBV11-1 NA NA CASSLGTAADYGYTF TGTGCCAGCAGCCTAGGGACGGCCGCGGACTATGGCTACACCTTC
TRBJ2-3 TRBV9 NA once CASSVARPSTDTQYF TGTGCCAGCAGCGTAGCTAGACCTAGCACAGATACGCAGTATTTT
TRBJ2-7 TRBV19 NA NA CASSTPTLGRTYEQYF TGTGCCAGTAGTACCCCGACGTTGGGGCGGACCTACGAGCAGTACTTC
TRBJ2-5 TRBV5-1 TRBD2 NA CASSRGGQETQYF TGCGCCAGCAGCAGGGGAGGGCAAGAGACCCAGTACTTC
TRBJ1-5 TRBV7-8 NA NA CASSLDTGTNQPQHF TGTGCCAGCAGCTTAGATACAGGTACTAATCAGCCCCAGCATTTT
TRBJ2-6 TRBV7-2 TRBD2 NA CASSRSAGAYSGANVLTF TGTGCCAGCAGTCGCTCAGCGGGGGCTTACTCTGGGGCCAACGTCCTGACTTTC
TRBJ1-1 TRBV5-1 TRBD1 NA CASRGQGGNTEAFF TGCGCCAGCAGGGGACAGGGAGGGAACACTGAAGCTTTCTTT
TRBJ2-5 TRBV9 NA NA CASSPQYPGTRKETQYF TGTGCCAGCAGCCCTCAATATCCCGGGACACGAAAGGAGACCCAGTACTTC
TRBJ1-1 TRBV7-3 NA NA CASSREQNTEAFF TGTGCCAGCAGCCGGGAGCAAAACACTGAAGCTTTCTTT
TRBJ2-7 TRBV11-2 NA NA CASSSLGGQYF TGTGCCAGCAGCTCCCTTGGGGGACAGTACTTC
TRBJ1-2 TRBV9 TRBD1 NA CASSATGTGDSGYTF TGTGCCAGCAGCGCGACCGGGACAGGTGATTCTGGCTACACCTTC
TRBJ1-3 TRBV13 NA NA CASSYLQAGNTIYF TGTGCCAGCAGCTACCTACAGGCGGGAAACACCATATATTTT
TRBJ2-1 TRBV7-9 NA once CASSQRSTGDNEQFF TGTGCCAGCAGTCAGAGATCAACGGGGGACAATGAGCAGTTCTTC
TRBJ1-5 TRBV19 NA few CATVGYSNQPQHF TGTGCCACAGTGGGTTATAGCAATCAGCCCCAGCATTTT
TRBJ1-1 TRBV28 NA NA CASSIPDNSNTEAFF TGTGCCAGCAGTATACCGGACAACTCCAACACTGAAGCTTTCTTT
TRBJ1-1 TRBV11-2 TRBD1 NA CASGRDRGLGTEAFF TGTGCCAGCGGCCGGGACAGGGGGCTCGGCACTGAAGCTTTCTTT
TRBJ2-5 TRBV20-1 NA NA CSPGGEETQYF TGCAGCCCGGGCGGAGAAGAGACCCAGTACTTC
TRBJ2-6 TRBV30 NA few CAWSGGYSGANVLTF TGTGCCTGGAGTGGAGGCTACTCTGGGGCCAACGTCCTGACTTTC
TRBJ1-6 TRBV28 NA NA CASSQTALYSPLHF TGTGCCAGCAGTCAGACAGCCCTTTATTCACCCCTCCACTTT
TRBJ1-4 TRBV19 NA NA CASSSFRARNEKLFF TGTGCCAGTAGTTCCTTCAGGGCCCGAAATGAAAAACTGTTTTTT
TRBJ1-6 TRBV6-1 NA once CASSGRGVSPLHF TGTGCCAGCAGTGGTAGAGGGGTTTCACCCCTCCACTTT
TRBJ1-1 TRBV29-1 TRBD1 NA CSVDRGQGAFF TGCAGCGTTGACAGGGGGCAGGGAGCTTTCTTT
TRBJ2-3 TRBV19 TRBD2 NA CASSNRGGLDTQYF TGTGCCAGTAGTAACCGGGGGGGTTTAGATACGCAGTATTTT
TRBJ2-1 TRBV9 TRBD2 NA CASSPGTRVIEQFF TGTGCCAGCAGCCCCGGGACTAGGGTTATTGAGCAGTTCTTC
TRBJ1-1 TRBV5-4 TRBD1 NA CASRRGTGSIGNTEAFF TGTGCCAGCAGGCGTGGGACAGGGAGTATCGGAAACACTGAAGCTTTCTTT